The sequence of this TCR beta chain was determined in a study of shared clonotypes between healthy human individuals. This clone was seen a handful of times. Trimming cost V 8 bases and J 0 bases, with 7 bases left between them. There are 12 residues in the CDR3. Germline-derived CDR1 and CDR2 are LNHDA and SQIVND (reference sequence). Sorted-subset replicate PCR reactions were performed with about 200 ng DNA, corresponding to tens of thousands of T cell genomes. TCRdb keeps only in-frame clones here, not all; method: immunoSEQ multiplex PCR. The data hold about 2 million clones, with roughly 94% observed a single time. Only CD45RO-negative cells positively selected for CCR7 counted as naive CD8 cells, so terminally differentiated effector memory CD45RA+ cells were excluded.

Material: naive CD8+ T cells sorted from blood. The rearrangement uses TRBV19 and TRBJ1-2, with D uncertain. This clonotype was obtained from a man younger than 35 in good health. DNA for the CDR3: TGTGCCAGTGGGCCGCCTAACTATGGCTACACCTTC. It translates to CASGPPNYGYTF.